The TCR beta chain described here comes from a study of blood T cell repertoires in COVID-19 (dated by TCRdb to the early 2020s). In the study overall: Collaborator samples came from the United States, Italy and Spain and covered acute and convalescent phases of COVID-19. The prospective study material was composed of cDNA or gDNA derived from T cells, B-cell-depleted T cells, or PBMCs. Subjects who had been exposed to COVID-19, were actively infected with it, or had recovered from it provided the deeply sampled blood TCRbeta repertoires that made up the dataset. The repertoires were made available in a free public database intended to serve as a resource for research on the immune response to SARS-CoV-2. The samples were drawn from the first 160 participants of the ongoing ImmuneRACE study and from over a thousand subjects provided by 6 global collaborators. A de-identified subject ID, COVID-19 status, age in years and sex were almost always included in the sample metadata. Where available, HLA class I and class II types were taken from metadata supplied by the sample provider and were not determined by assay-based typing.

Enrolling through a virtual design, the prospective study's participants ranged in age from roughly 18 to 95 years and lived across 24 United States geographic areas. In the prospective study, participants were assigned to cohorts based on the clinical history participants reported in a screening survey and a study questionnaire. Exposed participants had been in contact, within 2 weeks of entering the study, with a person who had a PCR-confirmed or clinician-diagnosed case of COVID-19. Mobile phlebotomists in the prospective study collected whole blood, serum and a nasopharyngeal or oropharyngeal swab from every participant. Over a 2-month period, participants in the prospective study had the option of providing additional blood draws and questionnaires. Prospective study blood samples were shipped either frozen or at room temperature before DNA extraction. Regarding this clone: The antigen this receptor binds is unknown. No clone much larger than this one lies a single base away; base qualities are absent.

V is cut back by 1 base and J by 8 bases, with 9 bases in the junction unmatched. The CDR3 sequence holds 15 residues, the cysteine and phenylalanine included. The read is trimmed to its CDR3 DNA, 45 bases read in frame from base 1. The germline V gene (reference sequence) yields GTSNPN for CDR1 and SVGIG for CDR2. TCRbeta CDR3 regions were amplified from genomic DNA by means of the immunoSEQ Assay, a bias-controlled multiplex PCR. The paper's processing steps were these. Nucleated cell counts per sample were estimated from amplification of reference gene primers within the assay. To quantify the absolute abundance of each unique TCRbeta CDR3 rearrangement, sequence reads were collapsed and filtered. Productive Simpson clonality was computed per sample as the square root of Simpson's diversity index over productive rearrangements. Imported from immuneACCESS, the table was reduced by TCRdb to in-frame sequences with V and J called. These copies leave out some clones; in studies compared against another copy, an unresolved V gene accounts for under half, and the cause of the remainder is not known. D and trimming were read from the DNA, whereas the V and J calls and clone size are those reported in that table. This sample lists about 240,000 clones; approximately 83% were detected once. The ten largest clones capture about 3.9% of the sample.

Points the paper makes about the study in general: The amount of clinical and demographic metadata varied by source and participant and was provided uncurated.

Recombination connected TRBV30 to TRBJ1-4; TRBD1 agrees with 8 junctional bases. The receptor comes from a woman between 40 and 50 years old who had been exposed to COVID-19. Sequencing used PBMCs or T cells enriched from blood (not recorded which). The DNA is TGTGCCTGGAGTGGTCCGGGACAGGTGGGGGAAAAACTGTTTTTT. Its protein reads: CAWSGPGQVGEKLFF.